Sequencing of this T cell receptor (beta chain) was carried out in a study of cytomegalovirus exposure and HLA in healthy donors (dated by TCRdb to about 2017). A note on the overall study: An earlier analysis of approximately 640 of the donors reported more than 250 Gb of sequence data and roughly 100 million unique TCR beta sequences from about 200 million T cells. About 310 gigabases of sequencing data and approximately 85 million unique TCR sequences were included in an early release covering 550 to 650 HLA-typed donors. The genetic ancestry cluster associated with self-reported Caucasian donors included 81% of the 398 genotyped donors. The study was designed to test whether signatures of past pathogen exposure could be identified by cataloging public T cell receptors. Using immunosequencing, the study profiled T cell repertoires from about 650 subjects and related those repertoires to cytomegalovirus serostatus. In addition to the first cohort of around 670 subjects, a separate validation cohort of some 120 different subjects was used. To predict cytomegalovirus infection status, the study brought together high-throughput TCR immunosequencing, statistical association of individual TCRs with disease status, and machine learning. A later analysis re-examined previously published TCR beta repertoires from 500 to 700 donors and added high-resolution HLA genotyping to investigate patterns of TCR occurrence. The later analysis used no new phenotypic data to find candidate immune exposures, relying instead on TCR beta sequences and their occurrence across donors. An earlier analysis of about 600 of the donors used high-throughput TCR beta sequencing to judge whether each TCR beta V gene segment behaved as functional or pseudogenic. Donor age, sex, ethnicity and CMV serostatus were compiled together with the repertoire data. In a later genetic analysis, genome-wide SNP genotypes for 398 of the 666 donors were used, and that subset was treated as a discovery cohort. Every discovery cohort repertoire had been produced on one sequencing platform. Both class I and class II loci were covered by HLA typing, at four-digit resolution. Typing coverage differed by locus: A, B, C, DRB1 and DQB1 were typed in roughly 629-630 donors, DQA1 in 522, DPA1 in approximately 610, and DPB1 in around 440. Roughly 5 DR-DQ haplotypes were treated as single units for association and clustering because of strong linkage in the cohort. Among approximately 370 genotyped donors of the cohort, an average of about 240,000 unique TCR beta nucleotide sequences was sequenced per donor, of which about 19% were non-productive.

Libraries came from the immunoSEQ multiplex PCR assay. The multiplex PCR relied on a mix of 60 forward primers for TCR Vbeta segments and 13 reverse primers for TCR Jbeta segments. The CDR3 region of rearranged TCR beta genes was amplified from genomic DNA with a multiplex PCR assay. The amplified TCR beta libraries were sequenced on the Illumina HiSeq System as 87-base-pair reads. Concerning the study's data processing: In a later analysis, tens of millions of unique TCR beta chains were counted across the roughly 670 repertoires, and about 9.9 million of these chains were shared by at least two donors. Raw reads were error-corrected and collapsed into unique sequences by a nearest-neighbor algorithm in which closely related sequences were merged to remove PCR and sequencing errors. V, D and J gene segments were assigned by aligning CDR3 sequences to IMGT reference sequences. For a sequence to be retained, a match of at least six nucleotides was required to both a V gene segment and a J gene segment. Rearrangements were classified as productive when the CDR3 lacked stop codons and remained in frame with V and J, and all other rearrangements were classified as non-productive. Following IMGT convention, CDR3 was defined as the stretch from the second conserved V-encoded cysteine up to the conserved J-encoded phenylalanine. Sequences without an unambiguous match to a single V gene segment were excluded from the earlier analysis of about 640 of the donors. In an earlier analysis of roughly 500 of the donors, V segments were called functional above 56.7% productive rearrangements and were called segregating when the between-donor standard deviation exceeded 5%. A statistical classification framework was developed to diagnose cytomegalovirus status using the catalog of TCR beta chain sequences. In a later analysis, V and J genes were assigned by comparing TCR nucleotide sequences against IMGT/GENE-DB human TR gene sequences. Using the TCRdist pipeline, a later analysis assigned CDR3 sequences along with most-parsimonious VDJ recombination scenarios. A later analysis defined each TCR beta chain by its CDR3 amino acid sequence plus V-gene family, and excluded reads lacking a unique V-gene family. In a later analysis, 500 to 700 highly shared, low-generation-probability nucleotide sequences were removed to address suspected cross-contamination and a sequencing artifact. In a later analysis, a clonal expansion index for each public chain was calculated from normalized within-repertoire ranks of inferred template counts. Generation probabilities in a later analysis came from a VDJ recombination model fitted to out-of-frame rearrangements, and those results were checked against IGoR. Hypergeometric tests were used in a later analysis to score TCR-TCR, TCR-HLA and TCR-CMV co-occurrence, with a repertoire-size bias correction applied to the TCR pairs. False discovery rates were estimated in a later analysis by permuting HLA or CMV assignments 20 times. In a later analysis, co-occurring TCRs were grouped using DBSCAN, and TCRdist sequence similarity was added for clustering within HLA-allele-positive subsets. Repertoires with fewer than 30,000 or more than 120,000 public chains were left out of co-occurrence clustering, as were about 5 repertoires with anomalous nucleotide sharing. The table comes from immuneACCESS by way of TCRdb, which keeps in-frame sequences with V and J called. Part of the clones is missing from these tables; in studies checked, under half for an unresolved V gene and the rest for unknown reasons. V and J calls and clone size follow that table, whereas D and trimming were derived from the DNA. This sample is represented by about 120,000 clones; 80% of them were singletons. The ten biggest clones cover 7.5% to 10% of the sample.

Overall study outcomes, separate from this receptor: A group of highly shared sequence variants was considered likely to be a technical artifact of the sequencing pipeline. A later genetic analysis associated a missense DCLRE1C variant with V-gene and J-gene trimming of TCR beta chains, and an independent cohort replicated the association. Sequencing depth was assumed to be roughly uniform across donors in the presence/absence analyses, though that assumption may not hold. Most TCR sequences were observed very rarely across donors, whereas some public TCRs were present in many individuals. Only TCR beta chains were sequenced in this cohort, and the absence of alpha or paired-chain data limited detectable features. When HLA alleles, especially DR and DQ, strongly co-occurred, attributing TCR associations to individual alleles was difficult. Immune exposure information for the cohort was limited to CMV serostatus. A later analysis reported that several top co-occurrence clusters appeared linked to parvovirus B19, influenza, CMV and Epstein-Barr virus. HLA typing was unavailable for some donors at each locus, so association tests used only the typed subset. Correlated functional status among segregating V segments might be attributable to linkage disequilibrium, but an unknown experimental factor could not be ruled out. A later analysis found that HLA-associated TCR beta chains were more clonally expanded and had lower generation probabilities than equally common non-associated chains. A later genetic analysis reported fewer N-insertions in productive TCRs among donors in an Asian-associated ancestry cluster than the approximately 670-donor mean. In a later analysis, most CMV-associated TCR beta chains were found to appear HLA-restricted, with HLA associations seemingly driven largely by CMV exposure. In a later analysis, some 18,000 TCR beta sequences were associated with specific HLA alleles at a false discovery rate of 0.05. The study gave a list of more than 150 TCR beta chains associated with cytomegalovirus. Because counts were too low, roughly 17 rarely observed V segments, including chromosome 9 orphons, were left out of the earlier analysis of roughly 600 of the donors. In an earlier analysis of 587 of the donors, most TCR beta V segments appeared in productive rearrangements about 87% or about 30% of the time, broadly matching IMGT annotations. In vitro tests confirmed that a few of the cytomegalovirus-associated TCR beta chains recognize cytomegalovirus antigens. In both the original and validation cohorts, the classifier was reported to diagnose cytomegalovirus status with high specificity and sensitivity. The authors suggested that the approach could potentially be extended to other disease states and immunological phenotypes. Some IMGT-functional V segments, including TRBV6-2 and TRBV6-3, could not be told apart with the 87-base-pair reads, so those segments were excluded. In a later analysis, TCR association rates were found to vary across HLA loci, with the most associated TCRs seen for DRB1 alleles and the fewest for HLA-C alleles. A further reported finding was that TCR beta sequences accurately predicted the HLA-A and HLA-B alleles for most subjects in the first cohort.

The cohort consisted of fewer than 700 healthy bone marrow donors. At the time of sampling, every cohort member was nominally healthy, though immune exposures that went unrecorded were likely present. The donor was CMV seropositive and belonged to the group of 250 to 300 seropositive cohort members. Every donor gave a peripheral blood sample, and the peripheral blood mononuclear cells from that sample were used for TCR beta sequencing. Genomic DNA was extracted from the blood cell samples with the Qiagen DNeasy Blood Extraction Kit. Per the germline V gene, ENHRY is the CDR1 and SYGVKD is the CDR2. Counted from cysteine to phenylalanine, this CDR3 has 11 amino acids. The kept DNA is CDR3 alone, 33 bases in frame from the first base. Between the V and J ends, shortened by 8 bases and 4 bases respectively, the junction contains 6 bases. Notes on this clone: Its antigen is still unknown. No base quality values were provided; no much bigger clone lies one nucleotide off.

This sequence originates from a female donor in good health and CMV-seropositive. This receptor chain uses TRBV10-3 and TRBJ1-3; no D gene is confidently identified. Material: PBMCs. DNA sequence: TGTGCCATCGGCTTCGGAAACACCATATATTTT. Its translation is CAIGFGNTIYF.